Sequencing of this T cell receptor beta chain was carried out in a study of blood T cell repertoires in COVID-19. Overall study context: Whether acute or convalescent, the COVID-19 samples came from the United States, Italy and Spain.

Sequencing used immunoSEQ multiplex PCR; TCRdb keeps in-frame clones, though not all of them. The sample has a few hundred thousand clones, around 88% seen once; the top ten hold approximately 1.2%. This CDR3 spans 15 amino acids. V was clipped by 4 bases and J by 0 bases, with 13 bases between them. Looked up from germline, CDR1 is GTSNPN and CDR2 is SVGIG (reference sequence). This chain uses TRBV30 with TRBJ2-1; D is possibly TRBD2 (5 bases). This TCR derives from a woman in her 50s with acute or convalescent COVID-19. Sequencing input: peripheral blood. Here the CDR3 DNA reads TGTGCCTGGACTAAGGACTCGAACTCCTACAATGAGCAGTTCTTC. This translates into CAWTKDSNSYNEQFF. Together with reference TRBV30 and TRBJ2-1, the CDR3 gives the full variable domain: SQTIHQWPATLVQPVGSPLSLECTVEGTSNPNLYWYRQAAGRGLQLLFYSVGIGQISSEVPQNLSASRPQDRQFILSSKKLLLSDSGFYLCAWTKDSNSYNEQFFGPGTRLTVL.